The present T cell receptor beta chain was sequenced within a study of identical twins. This clonotype was counted a few times. The germline gives CDR1 SGHDT, CDR2 YYEEEE. V was cut by 4 bases and J by 5 bases, with 12 bases left in between. The CDR3 is 14 residues long. Each CDR3 protein gets one entry after TCRdb re-called the 5' RACE reads with MiXCR. The table shows about 690,000 distinct CDR3 sequences, with around 20% occurring only once. The sample was also linked to a second study, of T cells expressing NK-cell markers. This second study notes: HCMV seropositivity characterized seven of the eight sequenced donors, and seronegativity one.

The material sequenced was PBMCs. This sequence originates from a woman between 18 and 29 years old in good health. This chain connects TRBV5-6 to TRBJ2-2; D gene uncertain. The CDR3 coding sequence is TGTGCCAGCAGCAGCGTTGCGATGACCGGGGAGCTGTTTTTT. It yields the protein CASSSVAMTGELFF.